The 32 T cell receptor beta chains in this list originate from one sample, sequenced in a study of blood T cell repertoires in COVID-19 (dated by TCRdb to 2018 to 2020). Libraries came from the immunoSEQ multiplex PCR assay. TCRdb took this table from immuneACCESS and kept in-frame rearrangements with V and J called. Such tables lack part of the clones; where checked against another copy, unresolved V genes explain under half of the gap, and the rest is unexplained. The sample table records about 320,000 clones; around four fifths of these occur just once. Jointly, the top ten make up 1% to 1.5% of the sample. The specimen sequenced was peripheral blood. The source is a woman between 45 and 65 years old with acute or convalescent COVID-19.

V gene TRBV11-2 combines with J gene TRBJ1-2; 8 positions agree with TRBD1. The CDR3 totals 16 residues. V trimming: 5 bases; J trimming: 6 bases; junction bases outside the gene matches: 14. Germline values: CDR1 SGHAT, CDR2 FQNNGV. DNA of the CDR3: TGTGCCAGCAGCCCTCCGGCTACAGGGGGGGCTCATGGCTACACCTTC. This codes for CASSPPATGGAHGYTF.

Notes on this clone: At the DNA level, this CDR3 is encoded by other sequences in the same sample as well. The CDR3 nucleotides are TGTGCCAGCAGTCCGGGACAGGGGAGAAAACTGTTTTTT. Encoded protein: CASSPGQGRKLFF. The V call is TRBV12-3 or TRBV12-4, the J call TRBJ1-4; 10 bases are a match to TRBD1. CDR3 size: 13 residues. Trimming took 5 bases from V and 10 from J; bases not matched to a gene: 4.

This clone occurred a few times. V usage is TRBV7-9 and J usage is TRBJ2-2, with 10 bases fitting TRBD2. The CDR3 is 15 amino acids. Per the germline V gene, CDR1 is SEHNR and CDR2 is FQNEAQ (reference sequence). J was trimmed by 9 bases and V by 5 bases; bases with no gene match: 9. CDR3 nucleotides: TGTGCCAGCAGCCCTCAAGCGGGAGGGCCAAGGGAGCTGTTTTTT. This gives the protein CASSPQAGGPRELFF.

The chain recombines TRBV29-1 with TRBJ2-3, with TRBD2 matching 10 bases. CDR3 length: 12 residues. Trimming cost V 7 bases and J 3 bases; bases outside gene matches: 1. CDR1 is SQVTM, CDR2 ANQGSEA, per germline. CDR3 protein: CSGTSGTDTQYF. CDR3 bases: TGCAGCGGGACTAGCGGAACAGATACGCAGTATTTT.

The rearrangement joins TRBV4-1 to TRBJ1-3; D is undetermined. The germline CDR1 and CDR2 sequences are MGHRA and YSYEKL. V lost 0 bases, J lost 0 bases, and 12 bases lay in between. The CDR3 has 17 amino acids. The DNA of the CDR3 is TGCGCCAGCAGCCAAGATCGAGGTGCTCTCTCTGGAAACACCATATATTTT. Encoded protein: CASSQDRGALSGNTIYF.

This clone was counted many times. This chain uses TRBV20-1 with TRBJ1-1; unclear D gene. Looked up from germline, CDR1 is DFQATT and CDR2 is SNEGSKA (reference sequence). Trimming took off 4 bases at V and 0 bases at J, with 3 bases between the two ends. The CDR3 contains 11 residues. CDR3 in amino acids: CSAIVNTEAFF. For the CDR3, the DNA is TGCAGTGCTATAGTGAACACTGAAGCTTTCTTT.

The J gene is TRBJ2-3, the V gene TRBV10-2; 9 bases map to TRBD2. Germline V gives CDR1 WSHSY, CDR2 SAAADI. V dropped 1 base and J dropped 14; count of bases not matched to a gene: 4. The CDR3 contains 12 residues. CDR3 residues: CASSELAGAPYF. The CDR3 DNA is TGCGCCAGCAGTGAGTTAGCGGGGGCCCCGTATTTT.

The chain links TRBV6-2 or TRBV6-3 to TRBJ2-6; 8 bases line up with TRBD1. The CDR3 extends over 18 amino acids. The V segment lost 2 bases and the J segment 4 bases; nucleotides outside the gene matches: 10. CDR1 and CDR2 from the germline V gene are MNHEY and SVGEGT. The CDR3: CASSYEGSGGIGANVLTF. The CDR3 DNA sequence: TGTGCCAGCAGTTACGAGGGTTCAGGGGGCATAGGGGCCAACGTCCTGACTTTC.

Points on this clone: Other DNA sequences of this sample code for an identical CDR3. The CDR3 DNA is TGTGCCAGCAGTTTAGCAGTCAACTATGGCTACACCTTC. Amino acids: CASSLAVNYGYTF. V and J are TRBV27 and TRBJ1-2; no definite D call. V was pared by 2 bases and J by 2 bases, with 6 bases between. Germline V gene lookup returns CDR1 MNHEY and CDR2 SMNVEV (reference sequence). This CDR3 region has 13 residues.

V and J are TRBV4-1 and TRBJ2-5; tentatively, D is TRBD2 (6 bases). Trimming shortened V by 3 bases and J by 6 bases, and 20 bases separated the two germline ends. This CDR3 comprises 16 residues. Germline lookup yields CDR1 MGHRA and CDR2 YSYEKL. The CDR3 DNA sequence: TGCGCCAGCAGCCAGTGGAGGAGTGGAGGGAGCCAGACCCAGTACTTC. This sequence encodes CASSQWRSGGSQTQYF.

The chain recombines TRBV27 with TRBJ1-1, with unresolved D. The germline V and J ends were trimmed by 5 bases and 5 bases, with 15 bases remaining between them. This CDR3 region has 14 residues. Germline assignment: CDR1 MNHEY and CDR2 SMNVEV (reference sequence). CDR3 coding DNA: TGTGCCAGCAGTCCGCTCGGGGATGGGACTGAAGCTTTCTTT. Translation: CASSPLGDGTEAFF.

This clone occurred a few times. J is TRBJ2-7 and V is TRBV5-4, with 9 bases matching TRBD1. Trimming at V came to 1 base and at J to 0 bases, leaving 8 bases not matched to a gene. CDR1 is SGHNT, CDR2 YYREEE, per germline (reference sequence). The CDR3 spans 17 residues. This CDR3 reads CASSLSFRTGASYEQYV. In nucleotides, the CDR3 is TGTGCCAGCAGCTTGTCTTTTCGGACAGGGGCCTCCTACGAGCAGTACGTC.

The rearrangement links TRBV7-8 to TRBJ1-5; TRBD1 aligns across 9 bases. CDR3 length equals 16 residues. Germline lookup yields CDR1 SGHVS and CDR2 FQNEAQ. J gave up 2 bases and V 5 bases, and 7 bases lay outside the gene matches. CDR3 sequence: CASSPRQGEGNQPQHF. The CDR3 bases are TGTGCCAGCAGCCCGCGACAGGGGGAGGGCAATCAGCCCCAGCATTTT.

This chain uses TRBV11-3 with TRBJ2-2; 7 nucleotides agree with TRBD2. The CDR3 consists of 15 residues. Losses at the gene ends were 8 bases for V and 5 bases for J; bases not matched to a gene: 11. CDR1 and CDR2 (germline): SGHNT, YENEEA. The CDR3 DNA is TGTGCCAGCTCCGACGGGCAGGGAGGGACCGGGGAGCTGTTTTTT. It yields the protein CASSDGQGGTGELFF.

Here the CDR3 reads CATSKDRGSAQPQHF. CDR3 nucleotides: TGTGCCACCAGCAAAGATCGAGGGTCGGCTCAGCCCCAGCATTTT. The rearrangement uses TRBV15 and TRBJ1-5; unclear D gene. V lost 4 bases, J lost 6 bases, and 16 bases lay in between. Germline lookup yields CDR1 LNHNV and CDR2 YYDKDF (reference sequence). The CDR3 is 15 amino acids.

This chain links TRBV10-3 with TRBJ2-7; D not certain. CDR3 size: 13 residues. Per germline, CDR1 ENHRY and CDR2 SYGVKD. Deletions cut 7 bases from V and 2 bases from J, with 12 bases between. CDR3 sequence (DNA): TGTGCCATCACTTCAGGAATCCCCTACGAGCAGTACTTC. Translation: CAITSGIPYEQYF.

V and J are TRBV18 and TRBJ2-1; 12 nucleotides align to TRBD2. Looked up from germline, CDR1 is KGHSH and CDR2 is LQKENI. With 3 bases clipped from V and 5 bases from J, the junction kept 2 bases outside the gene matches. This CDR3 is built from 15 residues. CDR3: CASSPTSGGHNEQFF. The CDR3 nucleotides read TGTGCCAGCTCACCGACTAGCGGGGGCCACAATGAGCAGTTCTTC. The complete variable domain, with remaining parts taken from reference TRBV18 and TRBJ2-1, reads NAGVMQNPRHLVRRRGQEARLRCSPMKGHSHVYWYRQLPEEGLKFMVYLQKENIIDESGMPKERFSAEFPKEGPSILRIQQVVRGDSAAYFCASSPTSGGHNEQFFGPGTRLTVL.

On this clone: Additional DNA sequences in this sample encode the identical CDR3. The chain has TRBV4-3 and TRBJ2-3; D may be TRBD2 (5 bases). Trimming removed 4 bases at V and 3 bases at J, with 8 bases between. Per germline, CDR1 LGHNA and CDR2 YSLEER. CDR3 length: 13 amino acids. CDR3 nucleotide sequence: TGCGCCAGCAGCCGCGGACTTACAGATACGCAGTATTTT. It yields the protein CASSRGLTDTQYF.

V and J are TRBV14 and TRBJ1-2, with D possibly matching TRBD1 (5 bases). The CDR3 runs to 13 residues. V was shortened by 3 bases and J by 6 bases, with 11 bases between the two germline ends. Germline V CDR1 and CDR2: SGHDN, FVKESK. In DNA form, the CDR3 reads TGTGCCAGCAGCCAGACAGCTGCCGATGGCTACACCTTC. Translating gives CASSQTAADGYTF.

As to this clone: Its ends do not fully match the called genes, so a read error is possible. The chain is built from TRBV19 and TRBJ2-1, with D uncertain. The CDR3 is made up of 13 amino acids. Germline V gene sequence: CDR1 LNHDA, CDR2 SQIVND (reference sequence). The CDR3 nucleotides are TGTGCCAGTAGTTTAGAAAGAGAGGATGAGCAGTTCTTC. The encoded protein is CASSLEREDEQFF.

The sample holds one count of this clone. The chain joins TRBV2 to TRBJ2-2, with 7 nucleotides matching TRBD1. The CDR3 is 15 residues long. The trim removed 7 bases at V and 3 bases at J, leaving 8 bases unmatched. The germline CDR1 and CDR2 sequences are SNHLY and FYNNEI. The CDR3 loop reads CASKNGQVDTGELFF. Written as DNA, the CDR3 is TGTGCCAGCAAAAACGGACAGGTTGACACCGGGGAGCTGTTTTTT.

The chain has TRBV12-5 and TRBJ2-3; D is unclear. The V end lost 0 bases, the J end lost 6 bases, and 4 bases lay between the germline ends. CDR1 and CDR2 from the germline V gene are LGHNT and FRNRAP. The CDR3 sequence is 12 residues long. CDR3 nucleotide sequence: TGTGCTAGTGGTTTGGTGCGGGATACGCAGTATTTT. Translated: CASGLVRDTQYF.

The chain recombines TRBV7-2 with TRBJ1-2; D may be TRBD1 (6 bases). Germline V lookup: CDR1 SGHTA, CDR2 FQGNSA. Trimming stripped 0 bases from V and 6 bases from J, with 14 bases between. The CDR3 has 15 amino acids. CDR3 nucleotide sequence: TGTGCCAGCAGCTTAGCCGTCAGGGGCGGTCATGGCTACACCTTC. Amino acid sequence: CASSLAVRGGHGYTF.

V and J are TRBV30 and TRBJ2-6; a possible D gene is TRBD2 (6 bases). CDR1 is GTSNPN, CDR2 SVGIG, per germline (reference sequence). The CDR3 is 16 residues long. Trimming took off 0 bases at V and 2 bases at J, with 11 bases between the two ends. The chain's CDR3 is CAWSVPGDAGANVLTF. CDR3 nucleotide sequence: TGTGCCTGGAGTGTACCGGGGGACGCTGGGGCCAACGTCCTGACTTTC.

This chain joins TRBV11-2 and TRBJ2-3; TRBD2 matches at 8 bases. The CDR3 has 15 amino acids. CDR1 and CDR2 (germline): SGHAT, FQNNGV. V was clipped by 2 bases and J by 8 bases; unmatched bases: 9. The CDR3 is CASSLYPAGDVTQYF. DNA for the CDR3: TGTGCCAGCAGCTTATACCCAGCGGGGGACGTTACGCAGTATTTT. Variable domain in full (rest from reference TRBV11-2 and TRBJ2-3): EAGVAQSPRYKIIEKRQSVAFWCNPISGHATLYWYQQILGQGPKLLIQFQNNGVVDDSQLPKDRFSAERLKGVDSTLKIQPAKLEDSAVYLCASSLYPAGDVTQYFGPGTRLTVL.

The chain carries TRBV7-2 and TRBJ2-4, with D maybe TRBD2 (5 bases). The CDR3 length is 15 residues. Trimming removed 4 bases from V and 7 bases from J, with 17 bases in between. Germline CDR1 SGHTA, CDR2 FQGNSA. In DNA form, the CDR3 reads TGTGCCAGCAGCTCGACTTGGGAGTCGGGGAACATTCAGTACTTC. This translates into CASSSTWESGNIQYF. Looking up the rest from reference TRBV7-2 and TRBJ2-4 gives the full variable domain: GAGVSQSPSNKVTEKGKDVELRCDPISGHTALYWYRQSLGQGLEFLIYFQGNSAPDKSGLPSDRFSAERTGGSVSTLTIQRTQQEDSAVYLCASSSTWESGNIQYFGAGTRLSVL.

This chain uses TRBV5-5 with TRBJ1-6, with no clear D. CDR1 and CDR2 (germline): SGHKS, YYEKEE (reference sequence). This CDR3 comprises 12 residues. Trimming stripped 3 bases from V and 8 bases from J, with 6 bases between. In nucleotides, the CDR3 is TGTGCCAGCAGCTCGAGGGATTCACCCCTCCACTTT. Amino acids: CASSSRDSPLHF. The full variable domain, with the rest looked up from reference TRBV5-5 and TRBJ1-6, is DAGVTQSPTHLIKTRGQQVTLRCSPISGHKSVSWYQQVLGQGPQFIFQYYEKEERGRGNFPDRFSARQFPNYSSELNVNALLLGDSALYLCASSSRDSPLHFGNGTRLTVT.

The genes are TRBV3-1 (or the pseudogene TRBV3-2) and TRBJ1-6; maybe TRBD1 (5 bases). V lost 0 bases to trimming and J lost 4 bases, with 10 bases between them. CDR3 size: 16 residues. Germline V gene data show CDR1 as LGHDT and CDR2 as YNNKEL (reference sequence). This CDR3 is CASSQDGDFYNSPLHF. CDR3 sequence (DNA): TGTGCCAGCAGCCAAGACGGGGACTTTTATAATTCACCCCTCCACTTT.

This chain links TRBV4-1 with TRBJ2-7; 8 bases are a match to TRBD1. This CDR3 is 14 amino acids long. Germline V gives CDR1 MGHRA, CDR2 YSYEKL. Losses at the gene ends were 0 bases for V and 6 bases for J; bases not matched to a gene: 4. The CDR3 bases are TGCGCCAGCAGCCAAGAGGACAGGGTGAGCGAGCAGTACTTC. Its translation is CASSQEDRVSEQYF.

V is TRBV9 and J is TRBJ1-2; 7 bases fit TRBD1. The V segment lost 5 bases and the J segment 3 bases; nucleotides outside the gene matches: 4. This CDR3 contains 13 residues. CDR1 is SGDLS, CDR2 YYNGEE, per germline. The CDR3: CASSQGGYYGYTF. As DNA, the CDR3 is TGTGCCAGCAGTCAAGGGGGCTACTATGGCTACACCTTC.

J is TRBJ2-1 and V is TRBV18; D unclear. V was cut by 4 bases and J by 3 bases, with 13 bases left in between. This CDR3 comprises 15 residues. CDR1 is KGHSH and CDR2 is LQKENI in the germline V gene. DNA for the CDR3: TGTGCCAGCTCACGTAACGGAGCGAGCTACAATGAGCAGTTCTTC. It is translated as CASSRNGASYNEQFF.

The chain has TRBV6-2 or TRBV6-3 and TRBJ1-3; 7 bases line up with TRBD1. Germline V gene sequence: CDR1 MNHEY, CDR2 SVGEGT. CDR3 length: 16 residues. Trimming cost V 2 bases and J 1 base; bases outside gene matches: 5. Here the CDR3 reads CASSYTGTASGNTIYF. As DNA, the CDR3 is TGTGCCAGCAGTTACACTGGGACAGCTTCTGGAAACACCATATATTTT.